Shown below are 10 T cell receptor beta chains from a single sample sequenced in a study of T cells in Graves' hyperthyroidism and ophthalmopathy. TCR beta CDR3 regions were amplified from RNA. HTBI primers were employed in a first-round RT-PCR of the TCR CDR3. TCRdb reprocessed the multiplex PCR reads with MiXCR, giving one entry per CDR3 protein. The sample carries some 50,000 distinct CDR3 sequences, roughly 50% recorded once. The sample was peripheral blood or thyroid tissue (not recorded which). The origin of the receptors is a man aged 18 to 30 with Graves' hyperthyroidism.

The chain employs TRBV10-3 and TRBJ2-5, with TRBD1 matching 8 bases. V was pared by 6 bases and J by 6 bases, with 9 bases of the junction left unmatched. Per the germline V gene, CDR1 is ENHRY and CDR2 is SYGVKD. CDR3 length: 14 amino acids. The CDR3 protein is CAIRPRQGLKTQYF. The CDR3 coding sequence is TGTGCCATCAGACCGCGACAGGGGCTGAAGACCCAGTACTTC.

V gene TRBV7-3 combines with J gene TRBJ1-1; D is perhaps TRBD1 (6 bases). Germline lookup yields CDR1 SGHTA and CDR2 FQGTGA. The CDR3 has 14 amino acids. With 6 bases removed from V and 2 bases from J, the gap between germline ends came to 13 bases. CDR3 sequence (DNA): TGTGCCAGCAGACAGGACAGCGATAACACTGAAGCTTTCTTT. Its protein product is CASRQDSDNTEAFF.

This clonotype is medium-sized (0.01 to 0.1%). This chain links TRBV7-2 with TRBJ2-5; 7 bases line up with TRBD1. The CDR3 consists of 15 residues. Germline-derived CDR1 and CDR2 are SGHTA and FQGNSA. J lost 2 bases, V lost 8 bases, and 11 bases had no gene match. The CDR3, as DNA: TGTGCCAGCCGAGTGACAGGGAGAGGACAAGAGACCCAGTACTTC. Protein sequence: CASRVTGRGQETQYF.

This clonotype was counted a single time. J is TRBJ2-2 and V is TRBV2; maybe TRBD1 (6 bases). Germline lookup yields CDR1 SNHLY and CDR2 FYNNEI. Trimming took 6 bases from V and 6 from J, leaving 14 bases between them. This CDR3 has 14 amino acids. In nucleotides, the CDR3 is TGTGCCAGCAGGCAAGCGTCAGGGGCCGGGGAGCTGTTTTTT. It encodes CASRQASGAGELFF.

This clonotype was found many times. This chain joins TRBV4-1 and TRBJ1-3, with D perhaps matching TRBD1 (5 bases). The germline V gene has CDR1 MGHRA and CDR2 YSYEKL. The germline V and J ends were trimmed by 1 base and 7 bases, with 14 bases remaining between them. CDR3 size: 15 residues. The DNA of the CDR3 is TGCGCCAGCAGCCAAGTACAGGACTCAAGGAACACCATATATTTT. This codes for CASSQVQDSRNTIYF.

A remark on this clonotype: This may come from a read error, since a much larger clone is one base off. The DNA for the CDR3 is TGTGCCAGCAGGAAATCGGGAGGGGTTAACACCTGGGAGCCGTTTTTT. It is translated as CASRKSGGVNTWEPFF. This chain links TRBV12-3 or TRBV12-4 with TRBJ2-2; 8 nucleotides match TRBD2. The CDR3 length is 16 residues.

This sequence joins TRBV13 and TRBJ1-5, with TRBD1 identical over 7 bases. Trimming took 6 bases from V and 5 from J; bases not matched to a gene: 7. CDR1 PRHDT and CDR2 FYEKMQ come from the germline V gene (reference sequence). The CDR3 is made up of 14 amino acids. This CDR3 reads CASSLYRGHQPQHF. The CDR3 region has the DNA TGTGCCAGCAGTTTATACAGGGGCCATCAGCCCCAGCATTTT.

This chain connects TRBV7-2 to TRBJ1-2, with D perhaps matching TRBD1 (6 bases). This CDR3 is 13 amino acids long. Trimming removed 5 bases at V and 6 bases at J, with 13 bases between. Germline V CDR1 and CDR2: SGHTA, FQGNSA. The CDR3 is CASSGGVGDGYTF. The DNA for the CDR3 is TGTGCCAGCAGCGGGGGCGTAGGGGATGGCTACACCTTC.

A few counts support this clonotype. The gene calls are TRBV19 and TRBJ1-6; 9 nucleotides align to TRBD1. The CDR3 consists of 13 residues. V shed 7 bases, J shed 6 bases, and the junction held 1 base outside the gene matches. Germline CDR1 is LNHDA and CDR2 is SQIVND (reference sequence). CDR3 residues: CASMGQGNSPLHF. The DNA for the CDR3 is TGTGCCAGTATGGGACAGGGTAATTCACCCCTCCACTTT.

This clonotype is medium-sized within its sample. The rearrangement uses TRBV2 and TRBJ1-6; TRBD1 agrees at 7 bases. The CDR3 loop spans 15 amino acids. Germline V gene sequence: CDR1 SNHLY, CDR2 FYNNEI. V lost 7 bases to trimming and J lost 5 bases; unmatched junction nucleotides: 8. CDR3 sequence (DNA): TGTGCCAGCAAATTTCTACAGGGGCATAATTCACCCCTCCACTTT. Translation: CASKFLQGHNSPLHF.